This is a list of T cell receptor beta chains from one sample in a study of shared clonotypes between healthy human individuals. TCRdb's table, derived via immunoSEQ multiplex PCR, lists solely in-frame clones and lacks some. The table shows some 2 million clones, with 95% occurring only once. The specimen was naive CD4+ T cells sorted from blood. These receptor sequences come from a man younger than 35 in good health. Both conserved end residues are part of each CDR3. The D gene is left open where the match is weak. Clone size is stated in some rows and not others, as once, few, many or a class when expanded.

. TRBJ2-3 . TRBV6-1 CASSEGRSSDTQYF TGTGCCAGCAGTGAAGGGAGGAGTTCTGATACGCAGTATTTT
. TRBJ2-7 . TRBV11-2 CASSLVGLLDEQYF TGTGCCAGCAGCTTAGTGGGCCTTCTCGACGAGCAGTACTTC
. TRBJ1-2 once TRBV30 CAWSVAPPEGYTF TGTGCCTGGAGTGTGGCCCCACCGGAAGGCTACACCTTC
. TRBJ2-3 . TRBV6-1 CASSPLLAAQYF TGTGCCAGCAGCCCCCTCCTTGCGGCGCAGTATTTT
TRBD1 TRBJ2-7 once TRBV5-1 CASSPYPGQKGYEQYF TGCGCCAGCAGCCCATACCCGGGACAGAAAGGTTACGAGCAGTACTTC
. TRBJ2-3 . TRBV7-2 CASRLGPLAGPTDTQYF TGTGCCAGCAGATTAGGACCCTTAGCCGGACCCACAGATACGCAGTATTTT
. TRBJ1-4 few TRBV10-3 CAISESNEKLFF TGTGCCATCAGTGAGTCGAATGAAAAACTGTTTTTT
. TRBJ1-2 . TRBV25-1 CASISGADGYTF TGTGCCAGCATCTCGGGGGCGGATGGCTACACCTTC
TRBD1 TRBJ2-7 . TRBV2 CASARDSSYEQYF TGTGCCAGCGCTCGGGACAGCTCCTACGAGCAGTACTTC
TRBD1 TRBJ1-2 . TRBV6-1 CASCYGDRENYGYTF TGTGCCAGCTGCTACGGTGACAGGGAGAACTATGGCTACACCTTC
. TRBJ2-7 once TRBV30 CAWSDEGYEQYF TGTGCCTGGAGTGACGAGGGGTACGAGCAGTACTTC
. TRBJ2-1 . TRBV2 CASSPQGYEQFF TGTGCCAGCAGTCCACAGGGTTATGAGCAGTTCTTC
. TRBJ2-3 . TRBV7-2 CASSLAGTSGTDTQYF TGTGCCAGCAGCTTAGCCGGGACCTCAGGGACAGATACGCAGTATTTT
. TRBJ2-7 . TRBV19 CASSADRWTYEQYF TGTGCCAGTAGTGCAGACAGGTGGACCTACGAGCAGTACTTC
TRBD2 TRBJ2-2 . TRBV30 CAWGPSGRVTGELFF TGTGCCTGGGGCCCTAGCGGGAGAGTCACCGGGGAGCTGTTTTTT
. TRBJ1-1 . TRBV7-3 CASSPGGYTEAFF TGTGCCAGCAGCCCAGGAGGGTACACTGAAGCTTTCTTT
. TRBJ2-1 . TRBV19 CASQLRTGYEQFF TGTGCCAGTCAACTGAGGACTGGGTATGAGCAGTTCTTC
TRBD1 TRBJ2-7 . TRBV5-1 CASRLRDRGTAEQYF TGCGCCAGCAGACTCCGGGACAGGGGAACGGCCGAGCAGTACTTC
. TRBJ1-2 once TRBV5-1 CASSPEGSHYGYTF TGCGCCAGCAGCCCTGAGGGGAGTCACTATGGCTACACCTTC
. TRBJ1-6 . TRBV9 CASSVEYGSPLHF TGTGCCAGCAGCGTAGAGTATGGTTCACCCCTCCACTTT
. TRBJ1-3 . TRBV28 CASSLSRGAGGLDTIYF TGTGCCAGCAGTTTATCGAGGGGAGCGGGGGGCTTGGACACCATATATTTT
. TRBJ2-2 . TRBV5-1 CASRIGTGRAGELFF TGCGCCAGCAGAATAGGTACAGGGAGGGCCGGGGAGCTGTTTTTT
. TRBJ1-1 . TRBV11-3 CASSPERRDEAFF TGTGCCAGCAGCCCGGAGAGGCGTGATGAAGCTTTCTTT
TRBD1 TRBJ2-7 . TRBV11-2 CASSLDGNRGYYEQYF TGTGCCAGCAGCTTAGATGGGAACAGGGGGTATTACGAGCAGTACTTC
TRBD1 TRBJ1-6 . TRBV4-1 CASSQEVGQGGRHF TGCGCCAGCAGCCAAGAAGTGGGACAGGGTGGCCGCCACTTT
. TRBJ2-6 . TRBV18 CASSPERTTSGANVLTF TGTGCCAGCTCACCCGAGAGGACGACCTCTGGGGCCAACGTCCTGACTTTC
. TRBJ2-5 . TRBV6-1 CASSEEEGRETQYF TGTGCCAGCAGTGAAGAGGAGGGCCGAGAGACCCAGTACTTC
TRBD2 TRBJ2-5 once TRBV7-9 CASSYSGSEETQYF TGTGCCAGCAGCTATAGCGGGAGCGAAGAGACCCAGTACTTC
. TRBJ1-1 . TRBV7-6 CASSYSRDTEAFF TGTGCCAGCAGCTACTCCAGAGATACTGAAGCTTTCTTT
TRBD2 TRBJ2-7 . TRBV19 CASSRRGLAGDYEQYF TGTGCCAGTAGCCGAAGAGGGCTAGCGGGAGACTACGAGCAGTACTTC
. TRBJ2-7 . TRBV6-6 CASSPPTYGSYEQYF TGTGCCAGCAGTCCCCCGACTTACGGAAGCTACGAGCAGTACTTC
TRBD2 TRBJ2-2 . TRBV2 CASSERTSGGGGELFF TGTGCCAGCAGTGAGAGGACTAGCGGGGGTGGCGGGGAGCTGTTTTTT
. TRBJ2-5 . TRBV9 CASSRDNQETQYF TGTGCCAGCAGCAGGGACAATCAAGAGACCCAGTACTTC
. TRBJ2-3 . TRBV6-5 CASSNEQFSGDTQYF TGTGCCAGCAGTAATGAGCAGTTTTCAGGGGATACGCAGTATTTT
TRBD2 TRBJ2-1 . TRBV25-1 CASSDPSGGRNEQFF TGTGCCAGCAGTGACCCTAGCGGGGGGCGCAATGAGCAGTTCTTC
. TRBJ1-1 . TRBV10-3 CAISESQAGAFF TGTGCCATCAGTGAGTCTCAAGCAGGTGCTTTCTTT
. TRBJ2-6 . TRBV9 CASSVGMFGGGYSGANVLTF TGTGCCAGCAGCGTAGGAATGTTTGGCGGGGGCTACTCTGGGGCCAACGTCCTGACTTTC
TRBD2 TRBJ2-5 . TRBV7-6 CASSVAGTTQETQYF TGTGCCAGCAGCGTAGCGGGGACAACCCAAGAGACCCAGTACTTC